These 21 T cell receptor beta chains were sequenced from one sample in a study of blood T cell repertoires in COVID-19. This table comes from immunoSEQ multiplex PCR, and its TCRdb copy is limited to in-frame clones, with some not included. The table includes under 85,000 clones, approximately 80% detected once. What was sequenced was peripheral blood. These receptors were collected from a man aged 50 or older with acute or convalescent COVID-19.

The chain recombines TRBV30 with TRBJ1-1, with D possibly being TRBD1 (5 bases). There are 12 residues in the CDR3. In germline, CDR1 is GTSNPN, CDR2 SVGIG (reference sequence). Trimming took 7 bases from V and 0 from J, leaving 9 bases between them. CDR3 nucleotide sequence: TGTGCCTCAGGGCCTATGAACACTGAAGCTTTCTTT. Encoded protein: CASGPMNTEAFF. Supplemented by reference TRBV30 and TRBJ1-1, the full variable domain reads SQTIHQWPATLVQPVGSPLSLECTVEGTSNPNLYWYRQAAGRGLQLLFYSVGIGQISSEVPQNLSASRPQDRQFILSSKKLLLSDSGFYLCASGPMNTEAFFGQGTRLTVV.

The V gene is TRBV9, the J gene TRBJ1-2, with TRBD1 matching 11 bases. Germline CDR1 SGDLS, CDR2 YYNGEE. The ends lost 0 bases at V and 8 bases at J; junction bases unmatched: 3. This CDR3 contains 14 residues. CDR3 sequence: CASSVEWTGGGYTF. DNA for the CDR3: TGTGCCAGCAGCGTAGAGTGGACAGGGGGCGGCTACACCTTC.

V and J are TRBV10-2 and TRBJ1-6, with D possibly TRBD1 on 6 matching bases. The CDR3 consists of 15 residues. Germline V CDR1 and CDR2: WSHSY, SAAADI. V was trimmed by 2 bases and J by 8 bases, leaving 13 bases between them. CDR3 loop: CASSERGGRDSPLHF. CDR3 bases: TGCGCCAGCAGTGAGAGGGGGGGGAGGGATTCACCCCTCCACTTT.

The V call is TRBV2, the J call TRBJ1-1, with 7 positions matching TRBD1. The CDR3 contains 14 residues. V lost 2 bases to trimming and J lost 4 bases; unmatched junction nucleotides: 4. Germline V gene sequence: CDR1 SNHLY, CDR2 FYNNEI. CDR3 region: CASSELGTATEAFF. Written as DNA, the CDR3 is TGTGCCAGCAGTGAACTTGGGACAGCCACTGAAGCTTTCTTT.

The chain links TRBV3-1 (or the pseudogene TRBV3-2) to TRBJ1-2, with 7 positions matching TRBD1. The length of the CDR3 is 14 residues. Germline CDR1 LGHDT, CDR2 YNNKEL (reference sequence). V shed 4 bases and J 5 bases; nucleotides not matched to a gene: 7. The CDR3 protein is CASSPTGTEYGYTF. CDR3 bases: TGTGCCAGCAGCCCGACCGGGACAGAATATGGCTACACCTTC.

This clone turned up a few times. The CDR3 loop is CASSTGTATNEKLFF. For the CDR3, the DNA is TGTGCCAGTAGTACCGGGACAGCAACTAATGAAAAACTGTTTTTT. The chain has TRBV19 and TRBJ1-4; 7 bases agree with TRBD1. This CDR3 has 15 residues. The V segment lost 4 bases and the J segment 0 bases; nucleotides outside the gene matches: 2. The germline gives CDR1 LNHDA, CDR2 SQIVND (reference sequence).

J is TRBJ1-2 and V is TRBV18, with D unresolved. This CDR3 comprises 15 residues. The V end lost 3 bases, the J end lost 6 bases, and 17 bases lay between the germline ends. CDR1 is KGHSH, CDR2 LQKENI, per germline. The chain's CDR3 is CASSPPSSGVHGYTF. The CDR3 DNA reads TGTGCCAGCTCACCGCCGTCCTCGGGTGTCCATGGCTACACCTTC.

This clone was seen a single time. The gene calls are TRBV11-2 and TRBJ2-1; 7 bases fit TRBD2. Germline CDR1 is SGHAT and CDR2 is FQNNGV. CDR3 length equals 15 residues. V gave up 3 bases and J gave up 6 bases; unmatched junction bases: 8. The CDR3 DNA reads TGTGCCAGCAGCTTCTTGTTAGCGGGTCTCAATGAGCAGTTCTTC. It is translated as CASSFLLAGLNEQFF.

The chain has TRBV20-1 and TRBJ2-5; 9 bases are a match to TRBD2. Germline V gene lookup returns CDR1 DFQATT and CDR2 SNEGSKA (reference sequence). This CDR3 is built from 14 residues. After removal of 3 bases from V and 2 bases from J, the junction contained 4 bases not matched to a gene. The DNA of the CDR3 is TGCAGTGCTAGTGTCCTAGCGGGGCAAGAGACCCAGTACTTC. Protein sequence: CSASVLAGQETQYF.

V gene TRBV11-1 combines with J gene TRBJ1-1, with D uncertain. This CDR3 contains 14 residues. Germline-derived CDR1 and CDR2 are SGHAT and FQDESV (reference sequence). V was trimmed by 5 bases and J by 1 base, leaving 11 bases between them. The CDR3 nucleotides read TGTGCCAGCAGCCGACGAGGCCCGAACACTGAAGCTTTCTTT. Protein: CASSRRGPNTEAFF.

The chain joins TRBV29-1 to TRBJ1-1; D unclear. The CDR3 runs 12 residues. Germline V gene sequence: CDR1 SQVTM, CDR2 ANQGSEA. V lost 6 bases and J 2 bases, leaving 10 bases between the germline ends. The CDR3 region is CSVHRINTEAFF. The DNA of the CDR3 is TGCAGCGTCCACAGAATAAACACTGAAGCTTTCTTT.

The chain uses TRBV5-1 and TRBJ2-5, with 10 nucleotides matching TRBD2. This CDR3 is 17 amino acids long. The V gene's germline CDR1 is SGHRS and CDR2 YFSETQ. J gave up 1 base and V 0 bases, and 6 bases lay outside the gene matches. The CDR3: CASSLAPAGGGQETQYF. CDR3 in DNA: TGCGCCAGCAGCTTGGCCCCAGCGGGGGGGGGCCAAGAGACCCAGTACTTC.

This chain joins TRBV6-5 and TRBJ2-1; 8 bases are a match to TRBD2. The germline V gene encodes CDR1 MNHEY and CDR2 SVGAGI. This CDR3 is built from 15 residues. V trimming: 6 bases; J trimming: 1 base; junction bases outside the gene matches: 5. The CDR3 nucleotides are TGTGCCAGCAGACTGACTAGCGCTTCCTACAATGAGCAGTTCTTC. This translates into CASRLTSASYNEQFF.

V usage is TRBV6-5 and J usage is TRBJ2-7, with TRBD1 identical over 7 bases. Trimming cost V 7 bases and J 3 bases; bases outside gene matches: 6. The CDR3 is 13 residues long. CDR1 MNHEY and CDR2 SVGAGI come from the germline V gene. The CDR3 coding sequence is TGTGCCAGCATGGGACAGTTAAACTACGAGCAGTACTTC. Protein: CASMGQLNYEQYF.

V and J are TRBV7-3 and TRBJ2-1; 9 bases align to TRBD2. V gave up 5 bases and J gave up 5 bases; unmatched junction bases: 7. Germline loops: CDR1 SGHTA, CDR2 FQGTGA. This CDR3 is 15 amino acids long. CDR3 in DNA: TGTGCCAGCAGCCTCGGGGTAGCGGGGGACAATGAGCAGTTCTTC. Translating it yields CASSLGVAGDNEQFF.

The chain joins TRBV9 to TRBJ1-2; 8 bases line up with TRBD1. Losses at the gene ends were 0 bases for V and 2 bases for J; bases not matched to a gene: 0. The CDR3 runs to 14 residues. Per the germline V gene, CDR1 is SGDLS and CDR2 is YYNGEE. The CDR3 reads CASSVGQGNYGYTF. The CDR3 DNA is TGTGCCAGCAGCGTAGGACAGGGGAACTATGGCTACACCTTC.

This chain links TRBV5-1 with TRBJ2-5; 11 nucleotides align to TRBD2. Looked up from germline, CDR1 is SGHRS and CDR2 is YFSETQ. Germline trimming cut 0 bases from V and 14 bases from J; bases unmatched to any gene: 12. This CDR3 comprises 15 residues. CDR3 DNA sequence: TGCGCCAGCAGCTTGGCCAGTAGCGGGAGGGCCCTGCCATACTTC. Encoded protein: CASSLASSGRALPYF.

The chain has TRBV28 and TRBJ2-7; D is unclear. V lost 3 bases to trimming and J lost 1 base, with 7 bases between them. CDR3 length: 13 amino acids. Germline values: CDR1 MDHEN, CDR2 SYDVKM. The CDR3 is CASSFVQSYEQYF. The CDR3 DNA reads as TGTGCCAGCAGTTTCGTCCAGTCCTACGAGCAGTACTTC.

The rearrangement uses TRBV7-2 and TRBJ2-3; the match to TRBD1 covers 8 bases. This CDR3 region has 17 residues. Germline CDR1 is SGHTA and CDR2 is FQGNSA. The J segment lost 2 bases and the V segment lost 5 bases, leaving 12 bases of the junction unmatched. This CDR3 reads CASSPLPRTGYTDTQYF. Here the CDR3 DNA reads TGTGCCAGCAGCCCCCTTCCCCGGACAGGGTACACAGATACGCAGTATTTT.

The V call is TRBV10-3, the J call TRBJ2-3; D perhaps matches TRBD1 (5 bases). Germline assignment: CDR1 ENHRY and CDR2 SYGVKD. This CDR3 has 13 amino acids. The CDR3 sequence is CSFRVQGTDTQYF. CDR3 nucleotides: TGTTCGTTCAGGGTACAAGGCACAGATACGCAGTATTTT.

This chain links TRBV6-5 with TRBJ1-2; TRBD1 matches at 8 bases. This CDR3 comprises 14 residues. V lost 5 bases to trimming and J lost 4 bases; unmatched junction nucleotides: 6. CDR1 is MNHEY, CDR2 SVGAGI, per germline. This CDR3 is CASSKDRAAYGYTF. Here the CDR3 DNA reads TGTGCCAGCAGTAAGGACAGGGCCGCCTATGGCTACACCTTC.